Below, one T cell receptor beta chain is given with its context. Living in roughly 25 US areas, the participants were between 18 and 89 years of age. Each participant's cohort was designated according to participant-reported clinical history. This entry comes from a study of blood T cell repertoires in COVID-19. Study at large: From T cells, B-cell-depleted T cells, or PBMCs came the material, which was cDNA or gDNA.

Authors' processing steps: The authors estimated nucleated cell counts from reference gene primer amplification. Sequencing used immunoSEQ multiplex PCR; TCRdb keeps in-frame clones, though not all of them. V and J calls and clone size are as listed in that table; D and trimming were resolved from the DNA. In the table there are some 410,000 clones, around 89% of which are singletons. V was trimmed by 2 bases and J by 11 bases, leaving 23 bases between them. In germline, CDR1 is MNHEY, CDR2 SVGAGI. CDR3 size: 16 residues. Material: PBMCs or T cells enriched from blood (not recorded which). This TCR was sampled from a young woman with acute COVID-19. V usage is TRBV6-5 and J usage is TRBJ2-3; D may be TRBD1 (6 bases). The CDR3 DNA sequence: TGTGCCAGCAGTTACCCCGGGACGGAGCTTTTAGGGGGGCAGTATTTT. Translation: CASSYPGTELLGGQYF.